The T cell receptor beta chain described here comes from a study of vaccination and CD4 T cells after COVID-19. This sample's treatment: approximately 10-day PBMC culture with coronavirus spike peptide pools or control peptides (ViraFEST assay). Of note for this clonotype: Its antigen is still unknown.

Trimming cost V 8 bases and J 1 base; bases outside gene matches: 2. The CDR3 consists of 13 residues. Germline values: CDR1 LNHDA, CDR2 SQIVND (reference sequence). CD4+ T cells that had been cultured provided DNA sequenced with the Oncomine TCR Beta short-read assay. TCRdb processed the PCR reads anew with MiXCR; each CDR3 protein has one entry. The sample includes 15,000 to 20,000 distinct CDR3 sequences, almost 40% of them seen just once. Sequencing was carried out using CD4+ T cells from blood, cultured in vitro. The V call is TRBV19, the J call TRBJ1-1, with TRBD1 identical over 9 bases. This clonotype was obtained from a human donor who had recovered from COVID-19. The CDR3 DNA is TGTGCCAGTGAGGGACAGGGGAACACTGAAGCTTTCTTT. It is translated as CASEGQGNTEAFF.